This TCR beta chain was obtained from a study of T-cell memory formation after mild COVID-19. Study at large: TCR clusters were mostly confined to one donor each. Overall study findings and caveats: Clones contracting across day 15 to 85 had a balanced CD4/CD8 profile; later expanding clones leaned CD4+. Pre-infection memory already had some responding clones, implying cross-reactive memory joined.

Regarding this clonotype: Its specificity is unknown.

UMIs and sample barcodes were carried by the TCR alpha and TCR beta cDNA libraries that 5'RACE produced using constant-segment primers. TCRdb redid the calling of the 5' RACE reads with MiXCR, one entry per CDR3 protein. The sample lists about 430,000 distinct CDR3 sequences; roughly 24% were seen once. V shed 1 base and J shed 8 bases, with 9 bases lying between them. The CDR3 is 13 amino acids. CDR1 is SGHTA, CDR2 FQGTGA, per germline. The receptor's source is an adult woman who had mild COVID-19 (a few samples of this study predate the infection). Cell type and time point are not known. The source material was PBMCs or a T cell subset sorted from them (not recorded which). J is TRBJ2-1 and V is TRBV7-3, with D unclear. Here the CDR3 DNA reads TGTGCCAGCAGCTTAATGGGTGGGGATGAGCAGTTCTTC. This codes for CASSLMGGDEQFF.